The 11 T cell receptor beta chains below were found in one sample sequenced in a study of cytomegalovirus exposure and HLA in healthy donors. Primers for the PCR totalled 60 Vbeta and 13 Jbeta. The method was immunoSEQ multiplex PCR; TCRdb's version includes in-frame clones alone and lacks a portion of them. The repertoire holds roughly 65,000 clones, just under 80% seen once, with around 4.7% in the top ten. The sequenced material came from PBMCs. The receptors were gathered from a woman under 40 in good health and CMV-seronegative.

This clone was counted a few times. This same CDR3 is encoded by further DNA sequences in the sample. The V call is TRBV7-3, the J call TRBJ1-1; 8 nucleotides agree with TRBD1. Germline V gene sequence: CDR1 SGHTA, CDR2 FQGTGA. The CDR3 runs 14 residues. V gave up 6 bases and J gave up 2 bases; unmatched junction bases: 5. The CDR3 spells CASRPGQGNTEAFF. The CDR3, as DNA: TGTGCCAGCAGACCCGGACAGGGTAACACTGAAGCTTTCTTT.

The chain joins TRBV30 to TRBJ1-5; possibly TRBD1 for D (5 bases). V was cut by 4 bases and J by 5 bases, with 15 bases left in between. The germline V gene has CDR1 GTSNPN and CDR2 SVGIG (reference sequence). The CDR3 consists of 14 residues. The CDR3 nucleotides read TGTGCCTGGAAGAGGGGAGGGAGGGATCAGCCCCAGCATTTT. It is translated as CAWKRGGRDQPQHF.

The rearrangement uses TRBV30 and TRBJ1-3; D uncertain. CDR1 and CDR2 from the germline V gene are GTSNPN and SVGIG (reference sequence). This CDR3 contains 12 residues. Trimming stripped 2 bases from V and 4 bases from J, with 6 bases between. The CDR3 region has the DNA TGTGCCTGGAGTCTTGCGGGAAACACCATATATTTT. Translating it yields CAWSLAGNTIYF.

This chain joins TRBV28 and TRBJ1-6, with D perhaps matching TRBD1 (5 bases). The V end lost 11 bases, the J end lost 7 bases, and 21 bases lay between the germline ends. The CDR3 is 15 amino acids. The germline V gene has CDR1 MDHEN and CDR2 SYDVKM. The CDR3 DNA reads as TGTGCCTCTCAGGAGGGGACTCGCTCAAATTCACCCCTCCACTTT. It is translated as CASQEGTRSNSPLHF.

The CDR3 sequence is CASSLAEVYEQYF. DNA of the CDR3: TGTGCCAGCAGCTTAGCCGAGGTATACGAGCAGTACTTC. This chain joins TRBV7-9 and TRBJ2-7, with D unclear. V gave up 0 bases and J gave up 4 bases, with 7 bases separating them. The CDR3 spans 13 residues. Germline loops: CDR1 SEHNR, CDR2 FQNEAQ (reference sequence).

This clone has just a few counts. The V call is TRBV30, the J call TRBJ2-1; D uncertain. The germline gives CDR1 GTSNPN, CDR2 SVGIG (reference sequence). V was clipped by 3 bases and J by 9 bases, with 12 bases between them. The CDR3 runs to 12 residues. The DNA for the CDR3 is TGTGCCTGGAGGCACGAGGCCGGTGAGCAGTTCTTC. Translated, it gives CAWRHEAGEQFF.

The chain joins TRBV25-1 to TRBJ2-5; tentatively, D is TRBD1 (5 bases). The V gene lost 7 bases and the J gene lost 7 bases, with 16 bases spanning the gap. The germline V gene encodes CDR1 MGHDK and CDR2 SYGVNS. This CDR3 comprises 13 residues. The CDR3 is CASNIRAEGTQYF. In DNA, the CDR3 is TGTGCCAGCAACATCAGGGCTGAAGGGACCCAGTACTTC.

This clone was picked up one time. This sequence joins TRBV30 and TRBJ1-6, with 11 bases identical to TRBD1. CDR3 size: 18 residues. Germline CDR1 is GTSNPN and CDR2 is SVGIG (reference sequence). V was clipped by 3 bases and J by 0 bases; unmatched bases: 7. CDR3 bases: TGTGCCTGGAGAATTGGGACAGGGGGTACCTCCTATAATTCACCCCTCCACTTT. Protein sequence: CAWRIGTGGTSYNSPLHF. The full variable domain, completed using reference TRBV30 and TRBJ1-6, is SQTIHQWPATLVQPVGSPLSLECTVEGTSNPNLYWYRQAAGRGLQLLFYSVGIGQISSEVPQNLSASRPQDRQFILSSKKLLLSDSGFYLCAWRIGTGGTSYNSPLHFGNGTRLTVT.

This chain connects TRBV30 to TRBJ1-2; no firm D call. The germline CDR1 and CDR2 sequences are GTSNPN and SVGIG (reference sequence). Trimming took off 0 bases at V and 0 bases at J, with 5 bases between the two ends. The CDR3 has 13 residues. The CDR3 DNA reads as TGTGCCTGGAGTGTCTCTACTAACTATGGCTACACCTTC. Its protein is CAWSVSTNYGYTF.

The chain uses TRBV30 and TRBJ1-5; D is unclear. The CDR3 has 12 residues. The V end lost 6 bases, the J end lost 6 bases, and 12 bases lay between the germline ends. Germline assignment: CDR1 GTSNPN and CDR2 SVGIG (reference sequence). The CDR3 region has the DNA TGTGCCTGCCTTTTGAGTCGTCAGCCCCAGCATTTT. As protein: CACLLSRQPQHF.

This clone was recorded once. CDR3 bases: TGTGCCAGCAGTCTACAGTTAACTGAAGCTTTCTTT. Translated: CASSLQLTEAFF. V and J are TRBV11-2 and TRBJ1-1; D is undetermined. The CDR3 is 12 residues long. From germline, CDR1 is SGHAT and CDR2 FQNNGV. The germline V and J ends were trimmed by 6 bases and 5 bases, with 10 bases remaining between them.